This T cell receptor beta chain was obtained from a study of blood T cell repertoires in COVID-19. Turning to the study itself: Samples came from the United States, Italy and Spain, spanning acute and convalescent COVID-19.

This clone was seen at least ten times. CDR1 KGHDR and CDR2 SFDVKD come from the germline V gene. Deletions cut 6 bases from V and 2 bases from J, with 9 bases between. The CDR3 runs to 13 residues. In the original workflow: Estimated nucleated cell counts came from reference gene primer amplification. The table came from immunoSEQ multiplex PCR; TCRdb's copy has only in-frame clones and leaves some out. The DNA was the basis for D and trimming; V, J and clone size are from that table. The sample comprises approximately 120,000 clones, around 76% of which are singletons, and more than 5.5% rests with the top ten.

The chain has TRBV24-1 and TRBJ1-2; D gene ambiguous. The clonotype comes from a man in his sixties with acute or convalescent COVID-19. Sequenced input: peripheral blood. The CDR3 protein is CATSRARNYGYTF. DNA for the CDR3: TGTGCCACCAGTCGAGCTAGGAACTATGGCTACACCTTC.